The 9 T cell receptor beta chains below all came from one sample that was sequenced in a study of blood T cell repertoires in COVID-19. Clones were read by immunoSEQ multiplex PCR, and TCRdb kept only the in-frame ones, dropping some. Of 87,000 or so clones listed, 85% to 90% are singletons. Material: peripheral blood. The receptors shown here come from a man between 40 and 49 years old with acute or convalescent COVID-19.

This clone was detected a few times. This chain links TRBV5-4 with TRBJ2-2; a weak D match, TRBD1 (6 bases). Deletions cut 2 bases from V and 0 bases from J, with 14 bases between. Germline V gene lookup returns CDR1 SGHNT and CDR2 YYREEE (reference sequence). The CDR3 is 17 amino acids. The CDR3 sequence: CASSFHRDPSNTGELFF. DNA for the CDR3: TGTGCCAGCAGCTTTCACAGGGATCCCTCGAACACCGGGGAGCTGTTTTTT. Looking up the rest from reference TRBV5-4 and TRBJ2-2 gives the full variable domain: ETGVTQSPTHLIKTRGQQVTLRCSSQSGHNTVSWYQQALGQGPQFIFQYYREEENGRGNFPPRFSGLQFPNYSSELNVNALELDDSALYLCASSFHRDPSNTGELFFGEGSRLTVL.

The chain is built from TRBV7-8 and TRBJ1-1, with D unresolved. CDR3 size: 13 residues. Per the germline V gene, CDR1 is SGHVS and CDR2 is FQNEAQ. The V gene lost 2 bases and the J gene lost 4 bases, with 8 bases spanning the gap. CDR3: CASSLRGPTEAFF. The CDR3 nucleotides read TGTGCCAGCAGCTTAAGAGGGCCCACTGAAGCTTTCTTT. Variable domain in full (rest from reference TRBV7-8 and TRBJ1-1): GAGVSQSPRYKVAKRGQDVALRCDPISGHVSLFWYQQALGQGPEFLTYFQNEAQLDKSGLPSDRFFAERPEGSVSTLKIQRTQQEDSAVYLCASSLRGPTEAFFGQGTRLTVV.

The V and J genes are TRBV6-5 and TRBJ1-2; D call uncertain. This CDR3 contains 13 residues. CDR1 and CDR2 (germline): MNHEY, SVGAGI. V lost 0 bases and J lost 4, with 6 bases in between. The CDR3 nucleotides read TGTGCCAGCAGTTACTCCTCCTCCTATGGCTACACCTTC. Encoded protein: CASSYSSSYGYTF.

The V and J genes are TRBV5-6 and TRBJ2-4; D gene ambiguous. CDR1 is SGHDT and CDR2 is YYEEEE in the germline V gene. Trimming stripped 0 bases from V and 8 bases from J, with 9 bases between. The CDR3 contains 13 residues. The CDR3 reads CASSLVRRDIQYF. DNA for the CDR3: TGTGCCAGCAGCTTGGTTCGGAGAGACATTCAGTACTTC.

The genes are TRBV5-1 and TRBJ1-2; perhaps TRBD1 as D (6 bases). The CDR3 extends over 17 amino acids. In germline, CDR1 is SGHRS, CDR2 YFSETQ. The V end lost 4 bases, the J end lost 8 bases, and 27 bases lay between the germline ends. The CDR3 loop reads CASSLLGGGLSNGGYTF. Here the CDR3 DNA reads TGCGCCAGCAGCCTATTAGGGGGGGGCTTGTCCAATGGCGGCTACACCTTC. The full variable domain, its missing parts supplied by reference TRBV5-1 and TRBJ1-2, is KAGVTQTPRYLIKTRGQQVTLSCSPISGHRSVSWYQQTPGQGLQFLFEYFSETQRNKGNFPGRFSGRQFSNSRSEMNVSTLELGDSALYLCASSLLGGGLSNGGYTFGSGTRLTVV.

V and J are TRBV27 and TRBJ2-6; D remains unclear. The CDR3 totals 13 residues. V lost 4 bases and J lost 2, with 3 bases in between. CDR1 and CDR2 from the germline V gene are MNHEY and SMNVEV (reference sequence). CDR3 sequence reads: CASSYTGANVLTF. CDR3 sequence (DNA): TGTGCCAGCAGTTATACTGGGGCCAACGTCCTGACTTTC.

The chain is built from TRBV5-1 and TRBJ1-4; no definite D call. The V gene lost 4 bases and the J gene lost 0 bases, with 10 bases spanning the gap. Germline V gene lookup returns CDR1 SGHRS and CDR2 YFSETQ. This CDR3 has 15 residues. The CDR3 loop is CASSNSLATNEKLFF. Here the CDR3 DNA reads TGCGCCAGCAGCAACAGCCTTGCAACTAATGAAAAACTGTTTTTT.

V usage is TRBV30 and J usage is TRBJ2-7; a possible D gene is TRBD2 (5 bases). CDR1 GTSNPN and CDR2 SVGIG come from the germline V gene (reference sequence). V lost 4 bases and J 0 bases, leaving 7 bases between the germline ends. CDR3 length: 12 amino acids. This chain's CDR3 is CAWTADSYEQYF. The CDR3 coding sequence is TGTGCCTGGACAGCGGACTCCTACGAGCAGTACTTC.

The chain recombines TRBV6-6 with TRBJ2-2, with 7 bases identical to TRBD1. Trimming cost V 11 bases and J 3 bases; bases outside gene matches: 6. Per the germline V gene, CDR1 is MNHNY and CDR2 is SVGAGI (reference sequence). This CDR3 has 13 amino acids. The CDR3 DNA is TGTGCCTCCGACAGGGTCTACACCGGGGAGCTGTTTTTT. This sequence encodes CASDRVYTGELFF.